The following is a TCR beta chain sequence with its context. Patients from Seattle were sampled longitudinally, starting during active infection. This specimen comes from a study of blood T cell repertoires in COVID-19. Across the study: Sites across the United States, Italy and Spain contributed samples from acute and convalescent COVID-19.

Per the original data handling: Estimates of nucleated cell counts were drawn from the amplification of reference gene primers. Here immunoSEQ multiplex PCR was the method, and the copy in TCRdb shows in-frame clones only, minus some. The V and J calls and clone size are taken from that table; D and trimming were inferred from the DNA. The sample holds about 58,000 clones; 81% are singletons and the top ten take 25% to 40%. The V gene's germline CDR1 is MNHEY and CDR2 SVGEGT. With 4 bases clipped from V and 1 base from J, the junction kept 14 bases outside the gene matches. The CDR3 totals 20 residues.

This TCR came from a man in his sixties with COVID-19, enrolled during active disease. Sequencing was performed on peripheral blood. The chain is built from TRBV6-2 or TRBV6-3 and TRBJ2-4, with 12 bases fitting TRBD2. The CDR3 sequence is CASSSIATSGSRLAKNIQYF. CDR3 DNA sequence: TGTGCCAGCAGTTCCATAGCGACTAGCGGGAGTCGGTTGGCCAAAAACATTCAGTACTTC.